The clone carrying this T cell receptor (beta chain) has just a few counts. The antigen is not known. The data derive from a study of CD8+ T cells in alopecia areata. Study-level background: Patients remained on tofacitinib for 6 to 18 months and then went 6 months without it.

The germline CDR1 and CDR2 sequences are SGHTA and FQGNSA. Trimming shortened V by 1 base and J by 7 bases, and 16 bases separated the two germline ends. The CDR3 has 15 amino acids. Study-wide points: Scalp data also include sequences from resident alphabeta T cells of normal skin.

RNA was extracted and reverse transcribed into cDNA as the sequencing template. TCRdb's table, derived via immunoSEQ multiplex PCR, lists solely in-frame clones and lacks some. The sample consists of 110,000 or so clones, more than 30% of them appearing once. The receptor comes from a human donor with alopecia areata. Source material: CD4+ T cells sorted from blood. The chain recombines TRBV7-2 with TRBJ1-1; D remains unclear. The CDR3 protein is CASSLGERGPSEAFF. The CDR3 coding sequence is TGTGCCAGCAGCTTAGGGGAGAGAGGACCAAGTGAAGCTTTCTTT.